Below are 2 T cell receptor beta chains sequenced from a single sample in a study of memory CD4+ T cells and cytomegalovirus serostatus (dated by TCRdb to between 2019 and 2020). A FACSAria II was used to sort memory CD4+ T cells, defined as single viable CD3+CD4+CD8-CD45RO+ cells. Receptor libraries were prepared by the immunoSEQ multiplex PCR assay. TCRdb's version of the immuneACCESS table is confined to in-frame rearrangements and falls short of the full clone set. An unresolved V gene accounts for under half of the shortfall where checked; the remainder is of unknown origin. This sample holds 40,000 to 55,000 clones; roughly 72% were observed only once. The biggest ten clones account for more than 1% of the sample. Material for sequencing was memory CD4+ T cells from blood. The receptors come from an adult in good health and CMV-seropositive.

The chain links TRBV5-4 to TRBJ2-3; a possible D gene is TRBD2 (5 bases). CDR3 length: 12 amino acids. Per the germline V gene, CDR1 is SGHNT and CDR2 is YYREEE (reference sequence). The germline V and J ends were trimmed by 0 bases and 8 bases, with 7 bases remaining between them. CDR3 amino acids: CASSLEEGTQYF. CDR3 sequence (DNA): TGTGCCAGCAGCTTGGAAGAGGGTACGCAGTATTTT.

The chain has TRBV19 and TRBJ1-6; perhaps TRBD1 as D (5 bases). Deletions cut 9 bases from V and 8 bases from J, with 20 bases between. There are 15 residues in the CDR3. Germline CDR1 LNHDA, CDR2 SQIVND (reference sequence). The CDR3 reads CASRRFDGTDSPLHF. CDR3 DNA: TGTGCCAGCAGACGGTTCGACGGGACGGATTCACCCCTCCACTTT.